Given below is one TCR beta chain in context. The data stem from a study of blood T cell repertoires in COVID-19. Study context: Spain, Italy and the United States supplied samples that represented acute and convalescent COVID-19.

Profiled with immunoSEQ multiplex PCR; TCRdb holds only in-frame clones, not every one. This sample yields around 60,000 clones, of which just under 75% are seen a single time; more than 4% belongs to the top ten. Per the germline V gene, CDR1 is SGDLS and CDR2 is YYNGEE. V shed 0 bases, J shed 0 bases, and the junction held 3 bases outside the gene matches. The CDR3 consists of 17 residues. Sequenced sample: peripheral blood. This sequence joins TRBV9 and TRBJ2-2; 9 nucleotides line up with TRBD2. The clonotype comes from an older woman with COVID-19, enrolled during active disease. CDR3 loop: CASSVGSGGPNTGELFF. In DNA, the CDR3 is TGTGCCAGCAGCGTAGGAAGCGGGGGGCCGAACACCGGGGAGCTGTTTTTT. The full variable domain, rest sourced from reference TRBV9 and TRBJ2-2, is DSGVTQTPKHLITATGQRVTLRCSPRSGDLSVYWYQQSLDQGLQFLIQYYNGEERAKGNILERFSAQQFPDLHSELNLSSLELGDSALYFCASSVGSGGPNTGELFFGEGSRLTVL.